This T cell receptor beta chain was identified during a study of blood T cell repertoires in COVID-19. Study-level information: From the United States, Italy and Spain came samples of acute and convalescent COVID-19. PBMCs, B-cell-depleted T cells, or T cells provided the cDNA or gDNA that made up the material.

Per the original methods: Amplification from reference gene primers served as the basis for estimated nucleated cell counts. Sequencing was performed with immunoSEQ multiplex PCR; in TCRdb, only in-frame clones are kept and a portion is missing. The V and J calls and clone size come from that table; D and trimming were worked out from the DNA. The repertoire includes approximately 300,000 clones, around 86% of them detected once, and around 1.5% sits in the top ten. CDR3 length: 15 residues. J gave up 7 bases and V 2 bases, and 10 bases lay outside the gene matches. CDR1 is SGDLS and CDR2 is YYNGEE in the germline V gene.

The TCR originated in a woman aged 50 to 65 with acute or convalescent COVID-19. The sequenced material came from peripheral blood. The genes are TRBV9 and TRBJ2-7; 9 nucleotides match TRBD2. CDR3 in DNA: TGTGCCAGCAGCGTGGGACTAGCTGAACTCGGGGAGCAGTACTTC. Translating it yields CASSVGLAELGEQYF.